This is a list of T cell receptor beta chains from one sample in a study of blood T cells in healthy people across ages. TCRdb passed the 5' RACE reads through MiXCR, listing each CDR3 protein once. The sample holds about 1 million distinct CDR3 sequences, 45% seen once. Sample: blood. The receptors originated from a woman aged 55-70 years in good health. Each CDR3 is given with its conserved first and last residue.

TRBV20-1 CSARVAGHVDTQYF
TRBV5-1 CASSLGQGGYNEQFF
TRBV5-1 CASSLEGRGSSEQFF
TRBV11-2 CASSSEGTSKDTQYF
TRBV27 CASSLVPGETQFF
TRBV4-1 CASRQTGGSTEAFF
TRBV4-2 CASSQVERLYNEQFF
TRBV9 CASSQEGTRPYEQYF
TRBV7-2 CASSLAQVASEQFF
TRBV14 CASRKSVAPEYEQYF
TRBV5-5 CASSLLPELADNEQYF
TRBV20-1 CSARASPYEQYF
TRBV14 CAAISMYRDSRYEQYF
TRBV27 CASRFSGRAFEQFF
TRBV27 CASSPGTSGRYQYF
TRBV15 CATSRDGGTLETQYF
TRBV5-1 CASVGQGYGYTF
TRBV5-1 CASSLSGGAAYEQYF
TRBV12-3/TRBV12-4 CASSQRPRSNYGYTF
TRBV20-1 CSARSRDRVNEQYF
TRBV2 CASSEAILGRNQPQHF
TRBV6-6 CASSYGVGEQFF
TRBV5-1 CASGTGDSPLHF
TRBV15 CATSREVTLYNEQYF
TRBV6-1 CASSPGQTYQETQYF
TRBV12-3/TRBV12-4 CASSDRRYGNNEQYF
TRBV29-1 CSVVDPQQANTQYF
TRBV29-1 CSPLNSPLHF
TRBV7-2 CASSPPSDSSYEQYF
TRBV10-3 CAISERGPNEKLFF
TRBV29-1 CSVIRRGLQETQYF
TRBV29-1 CSIRTAPYEQYF
TRBV7-9 CASSLSQGEQYF
TRBV20-1 CSARDPRTGVYGYTF
TRBV20-1 CSATAGTHSYEQYF
TRBV6-5 CASSYSEGPDGSGANVLTF
TRBV27 CASSKSTETEAFF
TRBV3-1 CASSQAASGSLNEQYF
TRBV28 CASFRRGSPLEQFF
TRBV7-2 CASSLSGASGANVLTF
TRBV7-9 CASNEVDRGSPLHF
TRBV7-9 CASSPAGLAGGPQQFF
TRBV6-2/TRBV6-3 CASSYAPRSGREKTQYF
TRBV20-1 CSAIRDTGQPRHF
TRBV2 CASSLYWEAEQFF
TRBV28 CASSLWGQGLWNQPQHF
TRBV6-5 CASSYSAYNEQFF
TRBV24-1 CATSDGRSLQETQYF
TRBV20-1 CSAPTLGISSYNEQFF